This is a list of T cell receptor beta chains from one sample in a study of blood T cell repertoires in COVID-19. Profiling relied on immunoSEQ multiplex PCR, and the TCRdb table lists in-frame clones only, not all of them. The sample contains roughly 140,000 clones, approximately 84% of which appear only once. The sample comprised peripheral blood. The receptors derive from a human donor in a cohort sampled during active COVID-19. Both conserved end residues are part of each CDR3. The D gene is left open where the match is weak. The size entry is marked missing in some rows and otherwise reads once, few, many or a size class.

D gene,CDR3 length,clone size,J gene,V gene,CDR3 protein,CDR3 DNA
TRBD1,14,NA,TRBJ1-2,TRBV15,CATSRGEQGYGYTF,TGTGCCACCAGCAGAGGTGAACAGGGGTATGGCTACACCTTC
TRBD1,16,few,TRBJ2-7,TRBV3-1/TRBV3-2,CASSPRPTGGGYEQYF,TGTGCCAGCAGCCCTCGCCCGACAGGGGGCGGCTACGAGCAGTACTTC
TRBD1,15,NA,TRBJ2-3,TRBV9,CASSARDRGGDTQYF,TGTGCCAGCAGCGCACGGGACAGGGGGGGAGATACGCAGTATTTT
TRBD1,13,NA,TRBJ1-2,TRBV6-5,CAIRQGSNYGYTF,TGTGCCATACGACAGGGATCTAACTATGGCTACACCTTC
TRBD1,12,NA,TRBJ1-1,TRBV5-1,CASSWDRVDAFF,TGCGCCAGCAGCTGGGACAGGGTGGATGCTTTCTTT
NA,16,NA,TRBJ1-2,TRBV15,CATSSRPGLQSYGYTF,TGTGCCACCAGCAGTAGACCAGGCCTTCAGAGCTATGGCTACACCTTC
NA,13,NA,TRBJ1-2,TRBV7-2,CASSLGGNYGYTF,TGTGCCAGCAGCTTGGGCGGGAACTATGGCTACACCTTC
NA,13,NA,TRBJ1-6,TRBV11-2,CASSLSTVSTLHF,TGTGCCAGCAGCCTAAGTACGGTGTCTACCCTCCACTTT
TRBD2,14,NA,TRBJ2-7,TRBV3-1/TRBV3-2,CASSQTSAAYEQYF,TGTGCCAGCAGCCAGACTAGCGCAGCCTACGAGCAGTACTTC
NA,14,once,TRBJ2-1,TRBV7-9,CASSPGQTYNEQFF,TGTGCCAGCAGCCCCGGACAGACCTACAATGAGCAGTTCTTC
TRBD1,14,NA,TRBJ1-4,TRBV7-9,CASSLGQGNEKLFF,TGTGCCAGCAGCTTGGGACAGGGGAATGAAAAACTGTTTTTT
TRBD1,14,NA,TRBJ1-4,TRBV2,CASSAGGTNEKLFF,TGTGCCAGCAGTGCAGGGGGAACTAATGAAAAACTGTTTTTT
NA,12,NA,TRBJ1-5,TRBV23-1,CASSRRDQPQHF,TGCGCCAGCAGTCGAAGAGATCAGCCCCAGCATTTT
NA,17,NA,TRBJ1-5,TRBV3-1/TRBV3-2,CASRKRGGVESNQPQHF,TGTGCCAGCAGGAAAAGAGGAGGGGTTGAGAGCAATCAGCCCCAGCATTTT
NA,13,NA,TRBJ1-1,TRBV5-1,CASSPRGGAGAFF,TGCGCCAGCAGCCCTCGGGGGGGTGCAGGGGCTTTCTTT
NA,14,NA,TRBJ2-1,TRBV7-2,CASSLGQGANEQFF,TGTGCCAGCAGCTTAGGCCAAGGGGCCAATGAGCAGTTCTTC
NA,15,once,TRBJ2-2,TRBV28,CASSFNKGRGGELFF,TGTGCCAGCAGTTTTAACAAAGGGAGAGGCGGGGAGCTGTTTTTT
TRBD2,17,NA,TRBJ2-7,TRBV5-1,CASSWKLAGGPSYEQYF,TGCGCCAGCAGCTGGAAATTAGCGGGGGGGCCCTCCTACGAGCAGTACTTC
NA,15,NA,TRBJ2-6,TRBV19,CASSIAGVGANVLTF,TGTGCCAGTAGTATAGCAGGGGTAGGGGCCAACGTCCTGACTTTC
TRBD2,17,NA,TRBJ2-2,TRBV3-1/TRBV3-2,CASSHRPGLADTGELFF,TGTGCCAGCAGCCATCGACCGGGACTAGCGGATACCGGGGAGCTGTTTTTT